The entry that follows covers one TCR beta chain sequence. No antigen is known for it. This sample is part of a study of shared clonotypes between healthy human individuals. Study-level information: Per donor, CD8 memory used one plate, CD8 naive used two, CD4 memory used three and CD4 naive used three.

Regarding the study as a whole: A handful of donors showed sharing of approximately 5% of naive CD4 clonotypes.

Donors comprised only Caucasian adults living in Nashville, Tennessee. Investigators divided CD4+ cells into CD45RA+ naive and CD45RA-negative memory subsets. V trimming: 7 bases; J trimming: 5 bases; junction bases outside the gene matches: 2. CDR1 and CDR2 from the germline V gene are MNHEY and SVGAGI. The CDR3 contains 11 residues. Sequenced by immunoSEQ multiplex PCR; TCRdb stores in-frame clones only, minus some. The sample gives 2 million to 2.5 million clones, roughly 95% of which show up once; roughly 0.13% is in the top ten. Sequencing was done on a sample of naive CD4+ T cells sorted from blood. The subset: CD45RA+ positively selected. This TCR was recovered from a man aged 18 to 30 in good health. The chain has TRBV6-5 and TRBJ2-7; 7 bases align to TRBD2. The CDR3 region is CASKGRDEQYF. For the CDR3, the DNA is TGTGCCAGCAAAGGGAGGGACGAGCAGTACTTC.